These 12 T cell receptor beta chains came from one sample sequenced in a study of post-analysis software for immune sequencing data. The TCR beta cDNA libraries carried unique molecular identifiers. A single record per CDR3 protein comes from TCRdb applying MiXCR to the PCR reads. Of 450,000 to 650,000 distinct CDR3 sequences listed, roughly 47% were seen once; the top ten hold about 1.5%. Study findings and constraints: TRBV5-6, TRBV5-1 and TRBV20-1 were among a handful of TRBV segments more frequent in patients than controls.

No antigen has been assigned to these receptors. Sequenced: blood. The receptors here all came from a girl between 10 and 17 years old with multiple sclerosis.

Only a few counts were recorded for this clonotype. One junction end does not reproduce the germline sequence, and a read error may be involved. This rearrangement joins TRBV7-9 to TRBJ2-1, with D possibly TRBD1 on 6 matching bases. Germline V lookup: CDR1 SEHNR, CDR2 FQNEAQ (reference sequence). The CDR3 runs to 16 residues. The CDR3 region is CASRLAGRGYYNEQFF. The CDR3 DNA follows: TGTGCCAGCAGGTTAGCCGGCAGGGGATACTACAATGAGCAGTTCTTC.

J is TRBJ2-3 and V is TRBV5-1; 7 bases match TRBD2. Per the germline V gene, CDR1 is SGHRS and CDR2 is YFSETQ. J gave up 4 bases and V 6 bases, and 23 bases lay outside the gene matches. The CDR3 is made up of 19 amino acids. CDR3 DNA: TGCGCCAGCACCGATCGAGGGTCTTTAGGCCTCCGGGGGGCAGATACGCAGTATTTT. This gives the protein CASTDRGSLGLRGADTQYF.

This clonotype has a handful of counts. This chain uses TRBV12-3 or TRBV12-4 with TRBJ1-6, with 8 bases matching TRBD1. The CDR3 length is 14 residues. With V trimmed by 5 bases and J by 8 bases, 5 bases remained unmatched. This CDR3 is CASSRTGMYSPLHF. CDR3 DNA: TGTGCCAGCAGTAGGACAGGGATGTATTCACCCCTCCACTTT.

The table lists this clonotype with a few counts. V and J are TRBV29-1 and TRBJ2-7, with unresolved D. The V gene's germline CDR1 is SQVTM and CDR2 ANQGSEA. V lost 6 bases to trimming and J lost 2 bases, with 11 bases between them. This CDR3 has 12 residues. CDR3 sequence: CSVDDAAYEQYF. In DNA, the CDR3 is TGCAGCGTCGACGACGCAGCCTACGAGCAGTACTTC.

In this sample, this clonotype turned up a few times. This chain connects TRBV7-2 to TRBJ2-5; no reliable D call. TRBJ2-7 matches the DNA end more closely, so the J call is doubtful. The CDR3 covers 12 residues. Germline V CDR1 and CDR2: SGHTA, FQGNSA. CDR3 bases: TGTGCCAGCAGCTTAGAAACGTACGAGCAGTACTTC. Translating it yields CASSLETYEQYF.

The genes are TRBV20-1 and TRBJ2-1, with TRBD2 identical over 9 bases. The CDR3 contains 17 residues. Trimming took 0 bases from V and 0 from J; bases not matched to a gene: 6. Per germline, CDR1 DFQATT and CDR2 SNEGSKA (reference sequence). The CDR3 loop is CSARDPAGGSSYNEQFF. CDR3 nucleotides: TGCAGTGCTAGAGATCCCGCGGGAGGGAGCTCCTACAATGAGCAGTTCTTC.

The V and J genes are TRBV20-1 and TRBJ1-2; D is uncertain. CDR1 DFQATT and CDR2 SNEGSKA come from the germline V gene (reference sequence). This CDR3 is 12 amino acids long. V dropped 5 bases and J dropped 8 bases, with 15 bases sitting between them. The CDR3 sequence is CSARERAGGYTF. The CDR3 DNA follows: TGCAGTGCTCGGGAGAGGGCCGGCGGCTACACCTTC.

The CDR3 loop reads CSAPGTVKETQYF. In DNA form, the CDR3 reads TGCAGTGCTCCCGGGACAGTAAAAGAGACCCAGTACTTC. This rearrangement joins TRBV20-1 to TRBJ2-5; 7 bases are shared with TRBD1. The CDR3 spans 13 residues. The ends lost 5 bases at V and 3 bases at J; junction bases unmatched: 6. Germline CDR1 is DFQATT and CDR2 is SNEGSKA (reference sequence).

This clonotype was seen only a few times. The V call is TRBV27, the J call TRBJ2-3, with 7 bases that match TRBD1. V lost 6 bases and J lost 6; bases outside the gene matches: 6. The CDR3 runs to 13 residues. Germline-derived CDR1 and CDR2 are MNHEY and SMNVEV (reference sequence). The chain's CDR3 is CASRRDSWDTQYF. For the CDR3, the DNA is TGTGCCAGCAGACGGGACAGTTGGGATACGCAGTATTTT.

V usage is TRBV20-1 and J usage is TRBJ2-3, with a weak D call TRBD1 (6 bases). From germline, CDR1 is DFQATT and CDR2 SNEGSKA (reference sequence). The CDR3 is 17 residues long. The ends were cut back, 6 bases at V and 0 bases at J, with 22 bases in the middle. Here the CDR3 reads CSANPQGLSKSTDTQYF. Here the CDR3 DNA reads TGCAGTGCCAATCCTCAGGGGCTGTCTAAGAGCACAGATACGCAGTATTTT.

V and J are TRBV4-2 and TRBJ2-5; D not certain. The J call may be mistaken, given a closer DNA end match to TRBJ2-7. Per germline, CDR1 LGHNA and CDR2 YNFKEQ. This CDR3 is 15 amino acids long. Written as DNA, the CDR3 is TGTGCCAGCAGCCAAGATATAGGCCGTGTTTACGAGCAGTACTTC. Translating gives CASSQDIGRVYEQYF.

This clonotype has only one observation. V usage is TRBV7-2 and J usage is TRBJ2-5; D unresolved. This CDR3 has 15 amino acids. Trimming cost V 5 bases and J 0 bases, with 13 bases left between them. Per the germline V gene, CDR1 is SGHTA and CDR2 is FQGNSA. The CDR3 coding sequence is TGTGCCAGCAGCCCCCGGGCCCGGTACCAAGAGACCCAGTACTTC. The encoded protein is CASSPRARYQETQYF.